This TCR beta chain is from a study of T cell repertoires in cytomegalovirus infection (dated by TCRdb to the late 2010s). Looking at the study overall: Donor HLA type was relevant to the analysis, because carriage of CMV infection together with the matching HLA type was indicated by public TCR beta signatures. The full study reports these points: The ex vivo response was dominated by HLA-C-restricted CMV-specific TCR beta clonotypes, which also provided the single most frequent clonotype in two of eight donors. In both this cohort and an independent roughly 350-donor cohort, the cumulative frequency of public TCR beta family members distinguished carriers of CMV infection plus the relevant HLA type.

About this clonotype: Its cognate antigen has yet to be identified. The record has no base qualities; no much larger clone is one base away.

From the cysteine up to the phenylalanine, the CDR3 has a length of 14 residues. Only the CDR3 DNA is retained, 42 bases long and in frame from the first base. V loses 2 bases of germline sequence and J loses 7 bases, and the interval between the two ends is 11 bases. According to the germline V gene (reference sequence), CDR1 reads MNHNY and CDR2 reads SVGAGI. Data came from an Illumina HiSeq 1500. TCRdb handled the public reads itself, with Q25 trimming in fastp and clone calling in MiXCR, and kept productive beta chains. Each CDR3 protein gets just one entry, which takes the most common genes and DNA from the rows behind it. In all, the sample holds 100,000 or so distinct CDR3 sequences, and about 15% of those were seen once. The leading ten clones occupy approximately 8% of the sample.

This TCR came from a human donor in good health (CMV status not recorded). Some clones in this sample may be carry-over from other donors' samples. Sequencing input: PBMCs. The sequence links TRBV6-6 to TRBJ2-2; TRBD1 is perhaps the D gene, given 6 matching bases. This receptor has the CDR3 CASSYRGRGGELFF. The nucleotides are TGTGCCAGCAGTTACAGGGGCAGGGGCGGGGAGCTGTTTTTT.